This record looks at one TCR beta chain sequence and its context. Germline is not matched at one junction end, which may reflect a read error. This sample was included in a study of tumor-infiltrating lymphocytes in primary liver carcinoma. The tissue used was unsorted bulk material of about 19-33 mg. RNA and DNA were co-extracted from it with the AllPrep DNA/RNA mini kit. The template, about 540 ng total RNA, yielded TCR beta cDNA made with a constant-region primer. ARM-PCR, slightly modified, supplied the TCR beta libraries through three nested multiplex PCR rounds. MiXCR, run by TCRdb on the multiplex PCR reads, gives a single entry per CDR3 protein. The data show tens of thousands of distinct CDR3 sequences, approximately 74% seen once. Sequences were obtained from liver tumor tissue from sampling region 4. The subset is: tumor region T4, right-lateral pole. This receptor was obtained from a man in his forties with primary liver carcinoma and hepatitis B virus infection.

As DNA, the CDR3 is TGTGCCAGCAACCCTGGGCTAGGGAACCACAATGAGCAGTCCTTC. It specifies CASNPGLGNHNEQSF. The V call is TRBV4-2, the J call TRBJ2-1; no firm D call. Germline assignment: CDR1 LGHNA and CDR2 YNFKEQ. The CDR3 runs to 15 residues.